The 24 T cell receptor beta chains in this list originate from one sample, sequenced in a study of cytomegalovirus exposure and HLA in healthy donors (dated by TCRdb to the late 2010s). The library was prepared using the immunoSEQ multiplex PCR assay. The multiplex PCR relied on a mix of 60 forward primers for TCR Vbeta segments and 13 reverse primers for TCR Jbeta segments. The table comes from immuneACCESS by way of TCRdb, which keeps in-frame sequences with V and J called. Part of the clones is missing from these tables; in studies checked, under half for an unresolved V gene and the rest for unknown reasons. The sample table lists around 99,000 clones, approximately 79% of them with a count of one. In total, the top ten clones hold 2% to 3% of the sample. Sequences were obtained from PBMCs. These TCRs come from a man younger than 30 in good health and CMV-seronegative.

The chain links TRBV9 to TRBJ1-6; D gene uncertain. This CDR3 region has 14 residues. Germline CDR1 SGDLS, CDR2 YYNGEE. The V gene lost 4 bases and the J gene lost 7 bases, with 12 bases spanning the gap. The CDR3 DNA sequence: TGTGCCAGCAGCTCAGAGACTTCAAATTCACCCCTCCACTTT. Encoded protein: CASSSETSNSPLHF.

The chain couples TRBV19 to TRBJ2-7; 7 nucleotides line up with TRBD1. The V gene end was trimmed by 6 bases and the J gene end by 1 base; junction bases not matched to a gene: 12. The CDR3 loop spans 16 amino acids. Per the germline V gene, CDR1 is LNHDA and CDR2 is SQIVND (reference sequence). CDR3 nucleotide sequence: TGTGCCAGTAGCCCGTTTCTACGGGACAGTTCCTACGAGCAGTACTTC. It is translated as CASSPFLRDSSYEQYF. Drawing the rest from reference TRBV19 and TRBJ2-7, the complete variable domain is DGGITQSPKYLFRKEGQNVTLSCEQNLNHDAMYWYRQDPGQGLRLIYYSQIVNDFQKGDIAEGYSVSREKKESFPLTVTSAQKNPTAFYLCASSPFLRDSSYEQYFGPGTRLTVT.

This clone was counted only a few times. The chain couples TRBV6-1 to TRBJ2-3, with D perhaps matching TRBD1 (5 bases). The CDR3 covers 15 residues. CDR1 and CDR2 from the germline V gene are MNHNS and SASEGT. With 3 bases removed from V and 1 base from J, the gap between germline ends came to 11 bases. The CDR3 sequence: CASSEGIGGTDTQYF. For the CDR3, the DNA is TGTGCCAGCAGTGAGGGGATAGGGGGCACAGATACGCAGTATTTT.

This clone appeared once. The chain employs TRBV4-2 and TRBJ2-2; TRBD2 matches at 10 bases. Trimming cost V 0 bases and J 4 bases; bases outside gene matches: 8. This CDR3 has 18 residues. Germline CDR1 is LGHNA and CDR2 is YNFKEQ. CDR3 DNA: TGTGCCAGCAGCCAAGAGGCTCGGGAGCGGGGGGGCACCGGGGAGCTGTTTTTT. Its protein product is CASSQEARERGGTGELFF.

The chain employs TRBV28 and TRBJ2-2; 7 bases match TRBD1. Germline lookup yields CDR1 MDHEN and CDR2 SYDVKM. V lost 5 bases to trimming and J lost 8 bases; unmatched junction nucleotides: 8. The CDR3 is 14 amino acids. CDR3 nucleotide sequence: TGTGCCAGCAGTCTCTCACAGGGGCAAGGGGAGCTGTTTTTT. This gives the protein CASSLSQGQGELFF.

The chain is built from TRBV2 and TRBJ1-2, with no clear D. The CDR3 is 14 amino acids. V was trimmed by 4 bases and J by 7 bases, leaving 16 bases between them. In germline, CDR1 is SNHLY, CDR2 FYNNEI. CDR3: CASSGEQPRPGYTF. CDR3 DNA sequence: TGTGCCAGCAGTGGGGAGCAGCCCCGACCTGGCTACACCTTC.

This chain uses TRBV6-6 with TRBJ2-7; D might be TRBD2 (6 bases). Germline V CDR1 and CDR2: MNHNY, SVGAGI (reference sequence). The CDR3 has 16 residues. The V end lost 0 bases, the J end lost 0 bases, and 12 bases lay between the germline ends. In DNA, the CDR3 is TGTGCCAGCAGTTACTCGGGGGGTGGGGACTCCTACGAGCAGTACTTC. This sequence encodes CASSYSGGGDSYEQYF.

The genes are TRBV5-6 and TRBJ2-1, with 16 bases matching TRBD2. This CDR3 has 15 amino acids. Germline CDR1 and CDR2: SGHDT and YYEEEE. The J segment lost 8 bases and the V segment lost 7 bases, leaving 6 bases of the junction unmatched. For the CDR3, the DNA is TGTGCCAGCCAACCGGGACTAGCGGGGGGGCATGAGCAGTTCTTC. This codes for CASQPGLAGGHEQFF.

This sequence joins TRBV9 and TRBJ2-3; tentatively, D is TRBD2 (5 bases). Germline CDR1 SGDLS, CDR2 YYNGEE. The CDR3 sequence is 14 residues long. V was trimmed by 0 bases and J by 8 bases, leaving 13 bases between them. Here the CDR3 DNA reads TGTGCCAGCAGCGTAGGAGCTGAGGGTTCTACGCAGTATTTT. Translated: CASSVGAEGSTQYF.

The CDR3 spells CASSLDMGPGQGLNEQYF. The CDR3, as DNA: TGTGCCAGCAGCTTAGATATGGGACCGGGACAGGGCCTGAACGAGCAGTACTTC. The chain joins TRBV7-9 to TRBJ2-5, with TRBD1 identical over 9 bases. The DNA end favors TRBJ2-7, so the J call may be wrong. The CDR3 is 18 residues long. Germline V gives CDR1 SEHNR, CDR2 FQNEAQ (reference sequence).

Comment on this clone: Germline and junction disagree at one end, which may indicate a read error. In DNA form, the CDR3 reads TGTGCCAGCAACTTAGTGGGCGGGGGGGCCGTTAATGAGCAGTTCTTC. It codes for CASNLVGGGAVNEQFF. This sequence joins TRBV11-2 and TRBJ2-1; 9 bases line up with TRBD2. CDR3 size: 16 residues. Per the germline V gene, CDR1 is SGHAT and CDR2 is FQNNGV.

This chain links TRBV19 with TRBJ2-3; TRBD2 matches 8 bases. The trim removed 7 bases at V and 3 bases at J, leaving 6 bases unmatched. Per the germline V gene, CDR1 is LNHDA and CDR2 is SQIVND (reference sequence). This CDR3 is 14 amino acids long. The CDR3 nucleotides read TGTGCCAGTACCCCGGGGGGGGGTACAGATACGCAGTATTTT. This sequence encodes CASTPGGGTDTQYF.

The chain links TRBV7-9 to TRBJ1-1; 7 nucleotides align to TRBD1. This CDR3 is 15 amino acids long. With 5 bases clipped from V and 1 base from J, the junction kept 7 bases outside the gene matches. The germline CDR1 and CDR2 sequences are SEHNR and FQNEAQ (reference sequence). CDR3 residues: CASSATGDGNTEAFF. In DNA form, the CDR3 reads TGTGCCAGCAGCGCCACAGGGGATGGGAACACTGAAGCTTTCTTT. Together with reference TRBV7-9 and TRBJ1-1, the CDR3 gives the full variable domain: DTGVSQNPRHKITKRGQNVTFRCDPISEHNRLYWYRQTLGQGPEFLTYFQNEAQLEKSRLLSDRFSAERPKGSFSTLEIQRTEQGDSAMYLCASSATGDGNTEAFFGQGTRLTVV.

This clone was detected once. The J gene is TRBJ2-1, the V gene TRBV4-3; maybe TRBD1 (5 bases). The CDR3 spans 15 residues. Germline V lookup: CDR1 LGHNA, CDR2 YSLEER. Trimming took off 2 bases at V and 3 bases at J, with 11 bases between the two ends. CDR3 bases: TGCGCCAGCAGCCAATCCCAGGGTTTCTACAATGAGCAGTTCTTC. Translated, it gives CASSQSQGFYNEQFF.

Written as DNA, the CDR3 is TGCGCCAGCAGCACGGGGTTAAACACTGAAGCTTTCTTT. This encodes CASSTGLNTEAFF. This chain links TRBV4-1 with TRBJ1-1; D remains unclear. Per the germline V gene, CDR1 is MGHRA and CDR2 is YSYEKL. The CDR3 totals 13 residues. V was shortened by 5 bases and J by 2 bases, with 9 bases between the two germline ends.

The chain has TRBV5-1 and TRBJ2-1, with TRBD1 matching 7 bases. The CDR3 is 19 amino acids. J gave up 6 bases and V 0 bases, and 18 bases lay outside the gene matches. Germline V gives CDR1 SGHRS, CDR2 YFSETQ. The CDR3 DNA sequence: TGCGCCAGCAGCTTGGCGGGACAGAGTTTCAAATCGTCCGGCAATGAGCAGTTCTTC. This gives the protein CASSLAGQSFKSSGNEQFF.

This clone was counted between two and nine times. DNA of the CDR3: TGTGCCAGCAGCTTCTCTTTCGGTGAAAAACTGTTTTTT. Protein product: CASSFSFGEKLFF. The chain combines TRBV7-9 with TRBJ1-4; unclear D gene. This CDR3 has 13 residues. V lost 3 bases and J 7 bases, leaving 9 bases between the germline ends. CDR1 and CDR2 from the germline V gene are SEHNR and FQNEAQ (reference sequence).

The chain combines TRBV9 with TRBJ1-1; maybe TRBD1 (5 bases). V was shortened by 0 bases and J by 1 base, with 10 bases between the two germline ends. The CDR3 has 15 residues. The germline CDR1 and CDR2 sequences are SGDLS and YYNGEE. The CDR3 nucleotides are TGTGCCAGCAGCGTAGGTGGGGGGTGGAACACTGAAGCTTTCTTT. Amino acid sequence: CASSVGGGWNTEAFF.

This clone was counted between two and nine times. This chain links TRBV5-6 with TRBJ1-2; 7 nucleotides agree with TRBD1. The CDR3 covers 14 residues. Per the germline V gene, CDR1 is SGHDT and CDR2 is YYEEEE. V gave up 1 base and J gave up 2 bases; unmatched junction bases: 2. The CDR3 bases are TGTGCCAGCAGCTTGCGACAGGGAAACTATGGCTACACCTTC. Its protein is CASSLRQGNYGYTF.

This clone has only a few counts. The V gene is TRBV9, the J gene TRBJ2-2; D is possibly TRBD1 (6 bases). The CDR3 spans 15 residues. Per germline, CDR1 SGDLS and CDR2 YYNGEE. V was cut by 4 bases and J by 5 bases, with 15 bases left in between. The DNA for the CDR3 is TGTGCCAGCAGCATCCGGGACGACAGGACCGGGGAGCTGTTTTTT. Translating gives CASSIRDDRTGELFF.

The rearrangement joins TRBV4-2 to TRBJ2-3; TRBD1 matches 7 bases. V shed 0 bases, J shed 3 bases, and the junction held 6 bases outside the gene matches. This CDR3 contains 16 residues. Germline V gene data show CDR1 as LGHNA and CDR2 as YNFKEQ. CDR3 coding DNA: TGTGCCAGCAGCCAAGAACAGGGGCAGGGGACAGATACGCAGTATTTT. This codes for CASSQEQGQGTDTQYF.

V is TRBV2 and J is TRBJ2-7; D is possibly TRBD2 (6 bases). Trimming left V 6 bases short and J 2 bases short, with 17 bases between. The CDR3 is 15 amino acids. The V gene's germline CDR1 is SNHLY and CDR2 FYNNEI. CDR3 nucleotides: TGTGCCAGCAGCCCCGGGACGGGGGTCGCCTACGAGCAGTACTTC. It yields the protein CASSPGTGVAYEQYF. The variable domain in full, completed from reference TRBV2 and TRBJ2-7, reads EPEVTQTPSHQVTQMGQEVILRCVPISNHLYFYWYRQILGQKVEFLVSFYNNEISEKSEIFDDQFSVERPDGSNFTLKIRSTKLEDSAMYFCASSPGTGVAYEQYFGPGTRLTVT.

Only one count was recorded for this clone. The chain couples TRBV10-3 to TRBJ2-7; D unresolved. Trimming removed 1 base at V and 3 bases at J, with 7 bases between. Germline V gene sequence: CDR1 ENHRY, CDR2 SYGVKD. The CDR3 is made up of 13 amino acids. CDR3 nucleotides: TGTGCCATCAGTGAGTTTAAGAGCTACGAGCAGTACTTC. This translates into CAISEFKSYEQYF.

The chain joins TRBV29-1 to TRBJ1-1; D not certain. V gave up 2 bases and J gave up 4 bases, with 14 bases separating them. Germline V gives CDR1 SQVTM, CDR2 ANQGSEA. The length of the CDR3 is 14 residues. The DNA for the CDR3 is TGCAGCGTTGAAAATCATGGCGGCGGCACTGAAGCTTTCTTT. It yields the protein CSVENHGGGTEAFF.